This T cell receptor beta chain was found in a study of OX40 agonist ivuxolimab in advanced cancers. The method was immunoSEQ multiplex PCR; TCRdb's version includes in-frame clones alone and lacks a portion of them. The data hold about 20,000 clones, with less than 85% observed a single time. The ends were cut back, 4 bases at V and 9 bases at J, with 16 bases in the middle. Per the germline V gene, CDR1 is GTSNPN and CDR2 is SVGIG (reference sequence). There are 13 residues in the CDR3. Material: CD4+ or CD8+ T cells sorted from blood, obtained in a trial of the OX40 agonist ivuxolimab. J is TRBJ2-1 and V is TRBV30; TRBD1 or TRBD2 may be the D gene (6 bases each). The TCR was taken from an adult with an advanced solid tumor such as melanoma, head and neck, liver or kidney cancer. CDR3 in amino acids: CAWTLEGGLEQFF. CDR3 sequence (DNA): TGTGCCTGGACCCTTGAGGGGGGCCTTGAGCAGTTCTTC.